What follows describes a single T cell receptor beta chain. This specimen belongs to a study of OX40 agonist ivuxolimab in advanced cancers. The CDR3 runs to 15 residues. The germline gives CDR1 SGHNT, CDR2 YYREEE (reference sequence). V lost 4 bases and J lost 8; bases outside the gene matches: 8. Using immunoSEQ multiplex PCR, the repertoire was profiled, and TCRdb retains in-frame clones only, with some absent. The sample has roughly 17,000 clones, about 80% seen once. The sequences come from CD4+ or CD8+ T cells sorted from blood, collected in a trial of the OX40 agonist ivuxolimab. The chain links TRBV5-4 to TRBJ2-1; 11 bases fit TRBD1. The clonotype was recovered from an adult with an advanced solid tumor such as melanoma, head and neck, liver or kidney cancer. The CDR3 reads CASSPGTGGYDEQFF. CDR3 nucleotide sequence: TGTGCCAGCAGCCCCGGGACAGGGGGTTATGATGAGCAGTTCTTC.